Presented here are 4 T cell receptor beta chains from one specimen sequenced in a study of shared clonotypes between healthy human individuals. Only in-frame clones appear in the TCRdb table, and some are missing; sequencing was by immunoSEQ multiplex PCR. The table records some 200,000 clones, just over 65% of them present only once. The sequencing input was memory CD4+ T cells sorted from blood. Subset reported: CD45RA-negative fraction. Receptors originate from a man aged 25 to 45 in good health.

A remark on this clone: The identical CDR3 is also encoded by other nucleotide sequences in the sample. The chain uses TRBV7-8 and TRBJ2-7; 9 nucleotides align to TRBD1. Germline loops: CDR1 SGHVS, CDR2 FQNEAQ. V shed 3 bases and J 4 bases; nucleotides not matched to a gene: 4. This CDR3 is built from 14 residues. CDR3 nucleotides: TGTGCCAGCAGCTTTGGGACAGGGACATACGAGCAGTACTTC. It specifies CASSFGTGTYEQYF.

DNA for the CDR3: TGTGCCAGCAGCTTGGGTCCAGCCACGGGGTACAATGAGCAGTTCTTC. Translating it yields CASSLGPATGYNEQFF. This chain connects TRBV5-4 to TRBJ2-1; the D gene is possibly TRBD2 (5 bases). CDR3 length: 16 residues. V lost 0 bases, J lost 4 bases, and 14 bases lay in between. CDR1 and CDR2 from the germline V gene are SGHNT and YYREEE (reference sequence). Full variable domain (outside the CDR3, taken from reference TRBV5-4 and TRBJ2-1): ETGVTQSPTHLIKTRGQQVTLRCSSQSGHNTVSWYQQALGQGPQFIFQYYREEENGRGNFPPRFSGLQFPNYSSELNVNALELDDSALYLCASSLGPATGYNEQFFGPGTRLTVL.

The chain carries TRBV2 and TRBJ2-3, with D maybe TRBD2 (6 bases). The CDR3 consists of 14 residues. Germline V gene data show CDR1 as SNHLY and CDR2 as FYNNEI. Trimming removed 5 bases at V and 4 bases at J, with 13 bases between. The CDR3 nucleotides are TGTGCCAGCAGTTTGGGCAGGGAGGCAGATACGCAGTATTTT. It codes for CASSLGREADTQYF.

Notes on this clone: One junction end disagrees with the germline gene, perhaps due to a read error. The J gene is TRBJ2-7, the V gene TRBV11-3; D is unclear. CDR3 length equals 14 residues. Germline V lookup: CDR1 SGHNT, CDR2 YENEEA. The CDR3 DNA is TGTGCCAGCAGCTTATTTCACAACTCCCACGAGCAGTACTTC. The encoded protein is CASSLFHNSHEQYF. The entire variable domain, with the rest obtained from reference TRBV11-3 and TRBJ2-7, is as follows: EAGVVQSPRYKIIEKKQPVAFWCNPISGHNTLYWYLQNLGQGPELLIRYENEEAVDDSQLPKDRFSAERLKGVDSTLKIQPAELGDSAVYLCASSLFHNSHEQYFGPGTRLTVT.